This record looks at one T cell receptor (beta chain) sequence and its context. The data stem from a study of blood T cell repertoires in COVID-19. Study summary: Sample material is recorded as cDNA or gDNA derived from T cells, B-cell-depleted T cells, or PBMCs.

In the original workflow: Reference gene primer amplification in the assay estimated nucleated cell counts. Clones were read by immunoSEQ multiplex PCR, and TCRdb kept only the in-frame ones, dropping some. The DNA gave D and trimming, while V, J and clone size come from that table. This sample has about 260,000 clones, with roughly 87% found just once. This TCR came from a human donor in a cohort sampled during active COVID-19. Sequenced input: peripheral blood.

The CDR3 region is CASSSGTGGNTEAFF. Written as DNA, the CDR3 is TGTGCCAGCAGCTCCGGGACAGGAGGGAACACTGAAGCTTTCTTT. The chain employs TRBV5-6 and TRBJ1-1, with TRBD1 matching over 8 bases. Germline V CDR1 and CDR2: SGHDT, YYEEEE. This CDR3 comprises 15 residues. With 3 bases clipped from V and 1 base from J, the junction kept 5 bases outside the gene matches.